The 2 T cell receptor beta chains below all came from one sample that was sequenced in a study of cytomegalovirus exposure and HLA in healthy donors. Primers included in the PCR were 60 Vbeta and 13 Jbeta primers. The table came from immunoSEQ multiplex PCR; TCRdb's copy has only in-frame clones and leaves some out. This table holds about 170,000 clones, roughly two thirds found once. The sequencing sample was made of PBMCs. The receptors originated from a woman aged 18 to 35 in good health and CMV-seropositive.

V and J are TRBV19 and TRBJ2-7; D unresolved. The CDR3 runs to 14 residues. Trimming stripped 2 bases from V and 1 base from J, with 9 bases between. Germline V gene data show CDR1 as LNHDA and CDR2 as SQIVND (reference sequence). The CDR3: CASSIYSSSYEQYF. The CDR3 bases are TGTGCCAGTAGTATATATTCCAGTTCCTACGAGCAGTACTTC. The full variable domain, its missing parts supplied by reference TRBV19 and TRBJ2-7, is DGGITQSPKYLFRKEGQNVTLSCEQNLNHDAMYWYRQDPGQGLRLIYYSQIVNDFQKGDIAEGYSVSREKKESFPLTVTSAQKNPTAFYLCASSIYSSSYEQYFGPGTRLTVT.

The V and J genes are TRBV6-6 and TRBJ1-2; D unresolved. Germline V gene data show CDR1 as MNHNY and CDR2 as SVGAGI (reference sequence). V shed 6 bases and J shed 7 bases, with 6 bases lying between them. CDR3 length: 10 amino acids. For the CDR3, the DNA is TGTGCCAGCAGCCTAAGTGGCTACACCTTC. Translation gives CASSLSGYTF.